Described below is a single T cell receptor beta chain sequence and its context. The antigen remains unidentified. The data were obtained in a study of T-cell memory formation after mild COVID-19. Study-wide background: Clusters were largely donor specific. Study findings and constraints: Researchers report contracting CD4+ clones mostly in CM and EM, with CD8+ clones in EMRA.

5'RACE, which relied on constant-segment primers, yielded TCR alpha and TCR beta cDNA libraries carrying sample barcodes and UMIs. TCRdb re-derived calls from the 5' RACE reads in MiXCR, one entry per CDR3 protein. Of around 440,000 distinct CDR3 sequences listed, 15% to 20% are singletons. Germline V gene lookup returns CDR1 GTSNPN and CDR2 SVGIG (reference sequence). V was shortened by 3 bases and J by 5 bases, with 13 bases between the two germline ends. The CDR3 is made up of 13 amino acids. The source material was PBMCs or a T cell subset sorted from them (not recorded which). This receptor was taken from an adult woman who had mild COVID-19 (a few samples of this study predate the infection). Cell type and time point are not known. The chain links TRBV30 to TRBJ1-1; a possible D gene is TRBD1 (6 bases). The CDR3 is CAWSAHRATEAFF. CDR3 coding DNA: TGTGCCTGGAGCGCACACAGGGCAACTGAAGCTTTCTTT.